The clone carrying this TCR beta chain occurred a few times. The data originate from a study of T-cell memory formation after mild COVID-19. One entry per CDR3 protein, called by TCRdb with MiXCR from the 5' RACE reads. The sample has 170,000 or so distinct CDR3 sequences, around a third seen once; the top ten hold around 12%. Material for sequencing was PBMCs or a T cell subset sorted from them (not recorded which). The TCR was taken from an adult woman who had mild COVID-19 (a few samples of this study predate the infection). Cell type and time point are not known.

This CDR3 is CSVVVGRNTEAFF. Here the CDR3 DNA reads TGCAGCGTTGTAGTGGGTCGGAACACTGAAGCTTTCTTT. This chain uses TRBV29-1 with TRBJ1-1; D gene unclear. This CDR3 spans 13 amino acids. CDR1 is SQVTM, CDR2 ANQGSEA, per germline. The V end lost 4 bases, the J end lost 1 base, and 10 bases lay between the germline ends.